One sample yielded the 21 T cell receptor beta chains listed below, sequenced in a study of T cells after yellow fever vaccination. Each CDR3 protein is one row after TCRdb ran MiXCR on the 5' RACE reads. Here the sample spans approximately 34,000 distinct CDR3 sequences, 6% to 8.5% being singletons. This material consisted of PBMCs, either bulk or a sorted T-cell subset (CD4+, CD8+, memory, or dextramer-sorted; not recorded which), taken on the day of the first yellow fever vaccination. All receptors come from a man aged 18-30 years who received the YFV17D yellow fever vaccine.

This clonotype occurred many times. This chain links TRBV7-2 with TRBJ2-7; 11 bases align to TRBD2. The CDR3 spans 14 residues. Germline assignment: CDR1 SGHTA and CDR2 FQGNSA. V trimming: 2 bases; J trimming: 4 bases; junction bases outside the gene matches: 1. CDR3 sequence reads: CASSLTSGGYEQYF. CDR3 in DNA: TGTGCCAGCAGCTTAACTAGCGGGGGTTACGAGCAGTACTTC.

This clonotype was detected ten times or more. This rearrangement joins TRBV28 to TRBJ2-1, with unresolved D. Looked up from germline, CDR1 is MDHEN and CDR2 is SYDVKM. The CDR3 spans 12 residues. The V end lost 5 bases, the J end lost 9 bases, and 11 bases lay between the germline ends. CDR3 DNA sequence: TGTGCCAGCAGTACACCAGGACGTGAGCAGTTCTTC. Protein: CASSTPGREQFF.

Ten or more counts support this clonotype. This chain connects TRBV7-2 to TRBJ2-3, with D uncertain. The CDR3 extends over 15 amino acids. Germline values: CDR1 SGHTA, CDR2 FQGNSA. V lost 6 bases to trimming and J lost 6 bases, with 19 bases between them. Written as DNA, the CDR3 is TGTGCCAGCAGTGGAGCCGGGCACACGATGGATACGCAGTATTTT. Translated: CASSGAGHTMDTQYF.

This clonotype was counted ten times or more. This chain uses TRBV20-1 with TRBJ2-2; D is ambiguous. V lost 7 bases and J 0 bases, leaving 15 bases between the germline ends. Germline V gene sequence: CDR1 DFQATT, CDR2 SNEGSKA (reference sequence). CDR3 size: 15 residues. The CDR3 sequence is CSVKRGVPNTGELFF. The CDR3 DNA is TGCAGTGTCAAGCGCGGAGTCCCGAACACCGGGGAGCTGTTTTTT.

The chain has TRBV7-9 and TRBJ2-7, with 9 bases matching TRBD1. CDR1 is SEHNR and CDR2 is FQNEAQ in the germline V gene (reference sequence). J gave up 5 bases and V 5 bases, and 1 base lay outside the gene matches. The CDR3 sequence is 12 residues long. CDR3 residues: CASSRTGDEQYF. CDR3 nucleotides: TGTGCCAGCAGCCGGACAGGGGACGAGCAGTACTTC.

This clonotype was recorded at least ten times. The chain links TRBV4-3 to TRBJ2-7, with D perhaps assigned TRBD1 or TRBD2 (5 bases each). Trimming stripped 3 bases from V and 1 base from J, with 25 bases between. This CDR3 spans 19 amino acids. Per the germline V gene, CDR1 is LGHNA and CDR2 is YSLEER. CDR3 residues: CASSQPTYVTGTSSYEQYF. For the CDR3, the DNA is TGCGCCAGCAGCCAGCCGACCTATGTGACCGGGACCTCATCCTACGAGCAGTACTTC.

This clonotype was observed many times. The chain joins TRBV25-1 to TRBJ1-1; D ambiguous. The germline V gene has CDR1 MGHDK and CDR2 SYGVNS. This CDR3 comprises 13 residues. V dropped 3 bases and J dropped 3 bases, with 8 bases sitting between them. CDR3 loop: CASSDYHHTEAFF. CDR3 bases: TGTGCCAGCAGTGACTACCATCACACTGAAGCTTTCTTT.

The sample holds many counts of this clonotype. One junction end does not reproduce the germline sequence, and a read error may be involved. The rearrangement uses TRBV18 and TRBJ2-7; D might be TRBD2 (6 bases). Germline V gene lookup returns CDR1 KGHSH and CDR2 LQKENI. There are 13 residues in the CDR3. The CDR3 DNA is TGTGCCACCTCAGGAGGGTCGTCCTACGAGCAGTACTTC. Protein product: CATSGGSSYEQYF.

This clonotype was seen ten or more times. CDR3 sequence: CSARPRAGRGPNQPQHF. The CDR3 bases are TGCAGTGCTAGGCCCCGGGCGGGCCGAGGCCCCAATCAGCCCCAGCATTTT. This chain links TRBV20-1 with TRBJ1-5; D gene unclear. Trimming stripped 3 bases from V and 3 bases from J, with 21 bases between. The CDR3 spans 17 residues. Germline V lookup: CDR1 DFQATT, CDR2 SNEGSKA (reference sequence).

This clonotype was observed at least ten times. The V and J genes are TRBV3-1 and TRBJ2-7; TRBD2 aligns across 9 bases. CDR3 length: 16 amino acids. V trimming: 5 bases; J trimming: 6 bases; junction bases outside the gene matches: 14. Germline CDR1 reads LGHDT; CDR2 reads YNNKEL (reference sequence). The CDR3 DNA reads TGTGCCAGCAGCGACCACTACCGACTAGCGGCCGGCGAGCAGTACTTC. This gives the protein CASSDHYRLAAGEQYF.

Ten or more counts support this clonotype. The V call is TRBV28, the J call TRBJ1-4; weak D call: TRBD1 (6 bases). The CDR3 runs to 18 residues. The V gene's germline CDR1 is MDHEN and CDR2 SYDVKM. V was cut by 6 bases and J by 8 bases, with 28 bases left in between. The CDR3 DNA sequence: TGTGCCAGCAGCCCATTTGGCACAGGGCGGGGACGTGGGGAAAAACTGTTTTTT. This translates into CASSPFGTGRGRGEKLFF.

This clonotype was seen many times. V and J are TRBV7-2 and TRBJ2-4; the match to TRBD1 covers 9 bases. The CDR3 contains 13 residues. Looked up from germline, CDR1 is SGHTA and CDR2 is FQGNSA. The ends lost 7 bases at V and 8 bases at J; junction bases unmatched: 6. The CDR3 DNA follows: TGTGCCAGCAACCCGACAGGGGGAGACATTCAGTACTTC. Its translation: CASNPTGGDIQYF.

Only one count was recorded for this clonotype. It may be a read error: a sequence one base away is much more abundant. V and J are TRBV12-3 or TRBV12-4 and TRBJ1-1; 7 bases map to TRBD1. This CDR3 contains 11 residues. Losses at the gene ends were 5 bases for V and 13 bases for J; bases not matched to a gene: 7. The CDR3 bases are TGTGCCAGCAGTACTCAGGGGGTTTGTTTCTTT. It encodes CASSTQGVCFF.

This clonotype came up many times. The chain has TRBV6-1 and TRBJ2-7; D possibly corresponds to TRBD2 (5 bases). The CDR3 totals 10 residues. Trimming cost V 1 base and J 11 bases, with 6 bases left between them. Germline values: CDR1 MNHNS, CDR2 SASEGT. In DNA form, the CDR3 reads TGTGCCAGCAGTGAAGGGGAGAAGTACTTC. Residues: CASSEGEKYF.

This clonotype was seen many times. This sequence joins TRBV20-1 and TRBJ2-1, with TRBD2 identical over 7 bases. The V segment lost 8 bases and the J segment 8 bases; nucleotides outside the gene matches: 6. The CDR3 runs to 11 residues. From germline, CDR1 is DFQATT and CDR2 SNEGSKA (reference sequence). As DNA, the CDR3 is TGCAGTAGAAAGAGCGGGGATGAGCAGTTCTTC. This sequence encodes CSRKSGDEQFF.

This clonotype is judged medium-sized. The DNA of the CDR3 is TGTGCCAGCAGGAAAAAAATGAACACTGAAGCTTTCTTT. It is translated as CASRKKMNTEAFF. The chain is built from TRBV12-3 or TRBV12-4 and TRBJ1-1; no reliable D call. This CDR3 has 13 residues. Trimming took off 6 bases at V and 0 bases at J, with 8 bases between the two ends.

This clonotype was observed at least ten times. J is TRBJ1-1 and V is TRBV7-2; 7 bases map to TRBD1. The CDR3 extends over 17 amino acids. The V and J ends lost 6 bases and 1 base, in that order; junction bases with no gene match: 14. Germline CDR1 and CDR2: SGHTA and FQGNSA. CDR3 in amino acids: CASSFTTGTVRNTEAFF. CDR3 in DNA: TGTGCCAGCAGTTTTACTACAGGGACAGTCCGGAACACTGAAGCTTTCTTT.

This clonotype turned up a few times. The gene calls are TRBV7-2 and TRBJ2-1; 12 bases agree with TRBD2. The germline CDR1 and CDR2 sequences are SGHTA and FQGNSA. This CDR3 comprises 17 residues. The V and J ends lost 2 bases and 8 bases, in that order; junction bases with no gene match: 10. The CDR3 sequence is CASSLSVLAGGRDEQFF. The CDR3 DNA reads as TGTGCCAGCAGCTTATCAGTTCTAGCGGGGGGGCGCGATGAGCAGTTCTTC. Filled out from reference TRBV7-2 and TRBJ2-1, the complete variable domain reads GAGVSQSPSNKVTEKGKDVELRCDPISGHTALYWYRQSLGQGLEFLIYFQGNSAPDKSGLPSDRFSAERTGGSVSTLTIQRTQQEDSAVYLCASSLSVLAGGRDEQFFGPGTRLTVL.

This clonotype was recorded many times. The rearrangement joins TRBV20-1 to TRBJ1-5; D might be TRBD1 (5 bases). This CDR3 spans 13 amino acids. Germline CDR1 DFQATT, CDR2 SNEGSKA (reference sequence). The ends were cut back, 6 bases at V and 5 bases at J, with 14 bases in the middle. CDR3 region: CSATPGLHQPQHF. CDR3 DNA sequence: TGCAGTGCAACCCCAGGGCTACATCAGCCCCAGCATTTT.

This clonotype was seen many times. V is TRBV10-3 and J is TRBJ2-7; unclear D gene. V lost 2 bases, J lost 6 bases, and 8 bases lay in between. Germline assignment: CDR1 ENHRY and CDR2 SYGVKD. This CDR3 region has 12 residues. The CDR3 reads CAISEIVGEQYF. The CDR3 coding sequence is TGTGCCATCAGTGAGATCGTTGGCGAGCAGTACTTC.

This clonotype was counted ten times or more. In DNA, the CDR3 is TGTGCCAGCAGCGCGCGGACCGGGACCGAAACTTTCTTT. Amino acids: CASSARTGTETFF. J is TRBJ1-1 and V is TRBV7-9, with D perhaps TRBD1 (5 bases). The V end lost 5 bases, the J end lost 12 bases, and 19 bases lay between the germline ends. The CDR3 has 13 residues. CDR1 is SEHNR and CDR2 is FQNEAQ in the germline V gene (reference sequence).